The entry below describes one T cell receptor beta chain. Antigen specificity is unknown. The CDR3 contains 15 residues. Germline CDR1 KGHSH, CDR2 LQKENI. Trimming removed 2 bases from V and 0 bases from J, with 10 bases in between. The data were obtained in a study of shared clonotypes between healthy human individuals. Study conclusions and caveats: Naive CD4 clonotypes overlapped across several donors at around 5%.

The deep-level immunoSEQ assay was used. Libraries were prepared by immunoSEQ multiplex PCR; TCRdb keeps only in-frame clonotypes and omits some of them. The sample has roughly 2 million clones; 95% are singletons. The sequenced sample was naive CD4+ T cells sorted from blood. The subset is: CD45RA+ positively selected. This chain links TRBV18 with TRBJ1-1; TRBD1 might be the D (6 bases). This clonotype originated in a man aged 18-30 years in good health. CDR3 bases: TGTGCCAGCTCACCAGACAGGATCATGAACACTGAAGCTTTCTTT. Its translation: CASSPDRIMNTEAFF.